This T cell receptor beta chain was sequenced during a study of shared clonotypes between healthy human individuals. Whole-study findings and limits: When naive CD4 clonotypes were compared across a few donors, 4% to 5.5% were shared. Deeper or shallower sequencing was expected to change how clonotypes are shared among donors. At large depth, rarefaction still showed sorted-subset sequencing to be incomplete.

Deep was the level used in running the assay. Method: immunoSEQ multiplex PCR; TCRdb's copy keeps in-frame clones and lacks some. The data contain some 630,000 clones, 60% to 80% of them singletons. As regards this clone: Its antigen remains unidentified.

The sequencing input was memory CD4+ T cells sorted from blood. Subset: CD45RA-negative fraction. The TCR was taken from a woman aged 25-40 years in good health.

In nucleotides, the CDR3 is TGTGCCAGTAAAGTTGGGCGGGGGCACACCGGGGAGCTGTTTTTT. Its translation: CASKVGRGHTGELFF. The J gene is TRBJ2-2, the V gene TRBV19, with D possibly TRBD2 on 7 matching bases. V lost 7 bases, J lost 3 bases, and 15 bases lay in between. CDR1 is LNHDA, CDR2 SQIVND, per germline (reference sequence). The CDR3 is 15 residues long.